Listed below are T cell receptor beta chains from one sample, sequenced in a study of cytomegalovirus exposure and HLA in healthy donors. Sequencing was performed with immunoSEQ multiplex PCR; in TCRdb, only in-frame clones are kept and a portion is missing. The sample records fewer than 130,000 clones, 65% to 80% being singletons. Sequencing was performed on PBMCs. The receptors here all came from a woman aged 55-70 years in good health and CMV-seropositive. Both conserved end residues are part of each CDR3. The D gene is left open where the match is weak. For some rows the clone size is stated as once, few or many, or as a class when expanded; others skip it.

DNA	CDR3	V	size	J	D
TGTGCCAGCAGTGAATTGTTAGGCAAGCACAGCTCCTACAATGAGCAGTTCTTC	CASSELLGKHSSYNEQFF	TRBV2	once	TRBJ2-1	NA
TGTGCCAGCAGCCCAGGACTACACGGGCCCCAGCATTTT	CASSPGLHGPQHF	TRBV7-7	once	TRBJ1-5	NA
TGTGCCAGCTCTCCGGGGACAGGCGGGACTTTCACCGGGGAGCTGTTTTTT	CASSPGTGGTFTGELFF	TRBV18	NA	TRBJ2-2	TRBD1
TGTGCCAGCAGTGGAACCGGGACAGGTGGGAATGAGCAGTTCTTC	CASSGTGTGGNEQFF	TRBV2	NA	TRBJ2-1	TRBD1
TGTGCCAGCAGCTTAGAGGGCAGGGCCTACGAGCAGTACTTC	CASSLEGRAYEQYF	TRBV7-6	once	TRBJ2-7	NA
TGTGCCAGCAGTGATGGGACAGCCCTTTATGGCTACACCTTC	CASSDGTALYGYTF	TRBV2	NA	TRBJ1-2	TRBD1
TGTGCCATCAGTGAGGGGACTAGCGGGAGGGCCAGGACAGATACGCAGTATTTT	CAISEGTSGRARTDTQYF	TRBV10-3	NA	TRBJ2-3	TRBD2
TGTGCCAGCGCGACTCCGATAGAAACAGATACGCAGTATTTT	CASATPIETDTQYF	TRBV27	NA	TRBJ2-3	NA
TGTGCCAGTAGCCCGTGGGGAGACTATGGCTACACCTTC	CASSPWGDYGYTF	TRBV19	NA	TRBJ1-2	NA
TGTGCCAGTATGAACATTCCGGGAGCCGAGCAGTACTTC	CASMNIPGAEQYF	TRBV19	NA	TRBJ2-7	NA
TGTGCCAGCAGTCCATTGGGGTTCAGGGTGCGGAATGAGCAGTTCTTC	CASSPLGFRVRNEQFF	TRBV28	few	TRBJ2-1	NA
TGTGCCAGCAGTTACCTTGCGGGAGCACAAGAGACCCAGTACTTC	CASSYLAGAQETQYF	TRBV6-6	NA	TRBJ2-5	TRBD2
TGTGCCAGCAGTGAATACGGGACAGGCCCAGGCTACACCTTC	CASSEYGTGPGYTF	TRBV25-1	NA	TRBJ1-2	TRBD1
TGTGCCAGCAGCCCGACTAGCGGGAGGGCCAACACCGGGGAGCTGTTTTTT	CASSPTSGRANTGELFF	TRBV7-6	NA	TRBJ2-2	TRBD2
TGTGCCAGCAGTTTACCTTCCGGACAGGCTATATATGACGCCTACGAGCAGTACTTC	CASSLPSGQAIYDAYEQYF	TRBV28	NA	TRBJ2-7	TRBD1
TGTGCCAGCAGTCTATCGGGAGGGCCAAGTTACAATGAGCAGTTCTTC	CASSLSGGPSYNEQFF	TRBV6-4	NA	TRBJ2-1	TRBD2
TGCGCCAGCAGCTCTACAGGGGTTATGAACACTGAAGCTTTCTTT	CASSSTGVMNTEAFF	TRBV5-1	NA	TRBJ1-1	TRBD1
TGTGCCAGCAGTGAATTTGGGGGCGGGAGGACAGATACGCAGTATTTT	CASSEFGGGRTDTQYF	TRBV2	NA	TRBJ2-3	TRBD2
TGTGCCAGCAGTTTGGGGCCCTCGAGGGAGCAGTACTTC	CASSLGPSREQYF	TRBV28	NA	TRBJ2-7	NA
TGTGCCAGCAGCAAATTTAACAGGGCTAATGAAAAACTGTTTTTT	CASSKFNRANEKLFF	TRBV21-1	NA	TRBJ1-4	NA
TGTGCTAGCAGCCTGAGAGCGGGAGTGGGAGATACGCAGTATTTT	CASSLRAGVGDTQYF	TRBV7-7	NA	TRBJ2-3	TRBD2
TGCGCCAGCAGCTCGCCCCGGGACAGGGGAGTATCCTACAATGAGCAGTTCTTC	CASSSPRDRGVSYNEQFF	TRBV5-1	NA	TRBJ2-1	TRBD1
TGTGCCAGCAGCTTAGTTCGGGGGCAAGAGACCCAGTACTTC	CASSLVRGQETQYF	TRBV7-2	NA	TRBJ2-5	NA
TGCGCCAGCAGGGCCGGGACAGGCGTCGGGTATAATTCACCCCTCCACTTT	CASRAGTGVGYNSPLHF	TRBV5-1	NA	TRBJ1-6	TRBD1
TGTGCCAGCAGTCCTGGACTTTATCTGGGGGAAAAACTGTTTTTT	CASSPGLYLGEKLFF	TRBV27	once	TRBJ1-4	NA
TGTGCCAGCAACGGACGGGACTCTGGAAACACCATATATTTT	CASNGRDSGNTIYF	TRBV6-1	NA	TRBJ1-3	NA
TGTGCCAGCAGCCAACGTAGGACAGGGGGTGCAGGAAACACCATATATTTT	CASSQRRTGGAGNTIYF	TRBV28	NA	TRBJ1-3	TRBD1
TGTGCCAGCAGCTTAATGGCTAGCGGGAGCGATGAGCAGTTCTTC	CASSLMASGSDEQFF	TRBV7-9	once	TRBJ2-1	TRBD2
TGTGCCAGCAGTGAAGGGAACTGGGAGCCAACTAATGAAAAACTGTTTTTT	CASSEGNWEPTNEKLFF	TRBV6-1	NA	TRBJ1-4	NA
TGTGCCAGCAGCGTAGATAACGGAGCTGGGAATGAAAAACTGTTTTTT	CASSVDNGAGNEKLFF	TRBV9	few	TRBJ1-4	NA
TGTGCCAGCAGTTTAGCGGGACAGGGGGACGGGGAGCTGTTTTTT	CASSLAGQGDGELFF	TRBV27	NA	TRBJ2-2	TRBD1
TGTGCCAGCAGTGATTCGGCGGGAGAGGCTGATGAGCAGTTCTTC	CASSDSAGEADEQFF	TRBV2	NA	TRBJ2-1	TRBD2
TGTGCCAGCAGTAGGGGTCTTGACTATGGCTACACCTTC	CASSRGLDYGYTF	TRBV7-9	NA	TRBJ1-2	NA
TGTGCCAGTAGTATTTCCAGGAACACCGGGGAGCTGTTTTTT	CASSISRNTGELFF	TRBV19	NA	TRBJ2-2	NA
TGTGCCAGCAGCTTAACGCAGAGACGACAGGGGGCACGACAAGAGACCCAGTACTTC	CASSLTQRRQGARQETQYF	TRBV7-9	NA	TRBJ2-5	TRBD1
TGTGCCAGCAGTCGGGGGACCGGCTATTCCGGTGAGCAGTTCTTC	CASSRGTGYSGEQFF	TRBV11-2	NA	TRBJ2-1	NA
TGCGCCAGCAGCCAACTCAGGGGGCTGGACTACAATGAGCAGTTCTTC	CASSQLRGLDYNEQFF	TRBV4-1	NA	TRBJ2-1	TRBD1
TGCGCCAGCAGCTTGGGGGTGGGAGTGAACACTGAAGCTTTCTTT	CASSLGVGVNTEAFF	TRBV5-1	NA	TRBJ1-1	NA
TGCAGCGTTGGATCCGGGAGGAGCACTGAAGCTTTCTTT	CSVGSGRSTEAFF	TRBV29-1	NA	TRBJ1-1	NA
TGTGCCAGCAGTTCCACAGGGGGCAAGTCTCAGCCCCAGCATTTT	CASSSTGGKSQPQHF	TRBV28	NA	TRBJ1-5	TRBD1
TGTGCCAGCAGTTCACAGGGGGTCTACAATGAGCAGTTCTTC	CASSSQGVYNEQFF	TRBV2	few	TRBJ2-1	TRBD1
TGTGCCAGCAGTTACATCGGTCACTCTGGAAACACCATATATTTT	CASSYIGHSGNTIYF	TRBV6-5	few	TRBJ1-3	NA
TGTGCCAGCAGCTTTCAGGGGTTGGGGACCGGGGAGCTGTTTTTT	CASSFQGLGTGELFF	TRBV11-2	NA	TRBJ2-2	NA
TGTGCCAGCAGCGCCGAAGGAGTACTGGGAGATACGCAGTATTTT	CASSAEGVLGDTQYF	TRBV5-1	NA	TRBJ2-3	NA
TGTGCCAGCAGCGTGCGGACTAGCGGGAGGGCCCGTAACACCGGGGAGCTGTTTTTT	CASSVRTSGRARNTGELFF	TRBV9	NA	TRBJ2-2	TRBD2
TGTGCCAGCAGCTTTTTAGGGGGCAACTTCGAAAAACTGTTTTTT	CASSFLGGNFEKLFF	TRBV5-5	NA	TRBJ1-4	TRBD1
TGTGCCAGCAGTTTAGTACCCGGGACAGGGGGCGTCGATGAGCAGTTCTTC	CASSLVPGTGGVDEQFF	TRBV28	NA	TRBJ2-1	TRBD1
TGTGCCAGCAGCAAGGATACCGGACAGCCTGGGGACTCCTACAATGAGCAGTTCTTC	CASSKDTGQPGDSYNEQFF	TRBV11-3	NA	TRBJ2-1	NA
TGCAGCGTTTGCAGGGGACTGAACACTGAAGCTTTCTTT	CSVCRGLNTEAFF	TRBV29-1	NA	TRBJ1-1	NA
TGTGCCAGCAGGGGGGACAGCGAGGTCTGGCCCCAGCATTTT	CASRGDSEVWPQHF	TRBV2	NA	TRBJ1-5	TRBD1